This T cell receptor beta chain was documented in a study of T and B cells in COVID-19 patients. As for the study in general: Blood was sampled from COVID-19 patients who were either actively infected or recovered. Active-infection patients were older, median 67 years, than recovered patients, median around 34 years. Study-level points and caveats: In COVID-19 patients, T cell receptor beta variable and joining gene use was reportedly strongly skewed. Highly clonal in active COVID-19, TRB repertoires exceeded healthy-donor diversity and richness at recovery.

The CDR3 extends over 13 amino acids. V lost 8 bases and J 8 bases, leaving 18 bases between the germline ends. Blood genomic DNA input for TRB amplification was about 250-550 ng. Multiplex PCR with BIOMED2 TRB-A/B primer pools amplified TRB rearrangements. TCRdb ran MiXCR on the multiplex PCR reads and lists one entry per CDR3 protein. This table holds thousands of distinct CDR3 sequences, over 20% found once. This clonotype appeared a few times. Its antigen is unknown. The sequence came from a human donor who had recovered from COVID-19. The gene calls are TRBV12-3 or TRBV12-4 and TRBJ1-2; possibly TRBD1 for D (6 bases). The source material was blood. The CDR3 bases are TGTGCCAGCGATCCTAAGACAGGTGGCGGCTACACCTTC. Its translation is CASDPKTGGGYTF.